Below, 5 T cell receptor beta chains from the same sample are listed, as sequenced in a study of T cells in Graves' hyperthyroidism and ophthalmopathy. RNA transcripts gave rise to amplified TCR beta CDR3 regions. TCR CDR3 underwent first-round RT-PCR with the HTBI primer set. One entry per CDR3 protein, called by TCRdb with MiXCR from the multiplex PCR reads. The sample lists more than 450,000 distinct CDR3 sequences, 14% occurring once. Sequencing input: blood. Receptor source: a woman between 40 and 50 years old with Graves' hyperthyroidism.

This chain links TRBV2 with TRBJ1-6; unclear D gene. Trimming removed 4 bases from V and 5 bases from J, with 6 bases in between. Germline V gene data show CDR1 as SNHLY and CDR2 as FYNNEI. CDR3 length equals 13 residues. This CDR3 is CASSVSDNSPLHF. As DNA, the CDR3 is TGTGCCAGCAGTGTTTCGGATAATTCACCCCTCCACTTT.

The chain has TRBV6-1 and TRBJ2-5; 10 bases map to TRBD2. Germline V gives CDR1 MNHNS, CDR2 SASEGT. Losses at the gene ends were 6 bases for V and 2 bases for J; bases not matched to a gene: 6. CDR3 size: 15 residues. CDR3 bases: TGTGCCAGCAGGCCTAGCGGGAGCGTTCAAGAGACCCAGTACTTC. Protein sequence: CASRPSGSVQETQYF.

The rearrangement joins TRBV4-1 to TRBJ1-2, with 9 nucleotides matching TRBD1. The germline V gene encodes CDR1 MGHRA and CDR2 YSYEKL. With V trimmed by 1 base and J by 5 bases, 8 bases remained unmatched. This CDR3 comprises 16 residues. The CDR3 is CASSQVTTGTGYGYTF. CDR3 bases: TGCGCCAGCAGCCAAGTTACTACCGGGACAGGGTATGGCTACACCTTC.

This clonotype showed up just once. CDR3 amino acids: CSARTASGTDYEQYF. The CDR3 DNA follows: TGCAGTGCTAGAACCGCTAGCGGGACTGACTACGAGCAGTACTTC. This chain uses TRBV20-1 with TRBJ2-7; 9 positions match TRBD2. CDR1 is DFQATT and CDR2 is SNEGSKA in the germline V gene (reference sequence). The CDR3 totals 15 residues. V shed 2 bases, J shed 3 bases, and the junction held 8 bases outside the gene matches.

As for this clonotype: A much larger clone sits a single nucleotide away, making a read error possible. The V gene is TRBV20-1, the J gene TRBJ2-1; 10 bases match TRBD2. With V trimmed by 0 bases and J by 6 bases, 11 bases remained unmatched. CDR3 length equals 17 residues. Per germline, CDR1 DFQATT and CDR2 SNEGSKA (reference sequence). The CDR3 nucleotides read TGCAGTGCTAGAGATAGTCTCGGGACTAGCGACTGCAATGAGCAGTTCTTC. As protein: CSARDSLGTSDCNEQFF.